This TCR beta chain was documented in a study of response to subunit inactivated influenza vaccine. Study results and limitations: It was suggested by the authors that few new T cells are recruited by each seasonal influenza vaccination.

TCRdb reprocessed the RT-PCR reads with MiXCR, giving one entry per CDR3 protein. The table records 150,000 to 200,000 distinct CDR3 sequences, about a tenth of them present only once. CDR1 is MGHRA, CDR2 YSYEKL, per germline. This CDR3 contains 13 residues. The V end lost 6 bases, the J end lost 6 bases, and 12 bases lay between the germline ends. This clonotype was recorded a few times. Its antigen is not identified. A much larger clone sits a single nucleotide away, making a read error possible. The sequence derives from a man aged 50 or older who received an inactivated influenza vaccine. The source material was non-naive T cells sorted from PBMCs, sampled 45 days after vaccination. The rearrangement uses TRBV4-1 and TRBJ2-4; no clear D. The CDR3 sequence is CASRKPSLNIQYF. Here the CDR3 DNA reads TGCGCCAGCAGAAAACCGAGCCTAAACATTCAGTACTTC.